This T cell receptor (beta chain) was sequenced during a study of identical twins. This CDR3 region has 15 residues. CDR1 and CDR2 from the germline V gene are SGHVS and FNYEAQ. The trim removed 5 bases at V and 1 base at J, leaving 6 bases unmatched. Study conclusions and caveats: Out-of-frame alpha sequences common to twins exhibited a surplus of low generation probability.

A universal primer binding site was introduced by template switching. The final cDNA contained unique molecular identifiers. Using its own MiXCR run on the 5' RACE reads, TCRdb lists one record per CDR3 protein. The sample contains roughly 240,000 distinct CDR3 sequences, around 7% of which appear only once. Regarding this clonotype: The antigen is undetermined.

These data were likewise used in another study, on yellow fever vaccine responses in identical twins.

The sequencing sample was made of memory (CD45RO+) T cells sorted from blood. The receptor was isolated from a woman between 18 and 29 years old in good health. The chain carries TRBV7-6 and TRBJ1-1; TRBD1 aligns across 8 bases. This chain's CDR3 is CASSHRGGRNTEAFF. The CDR3 DNA reads TGTGCCAGCAGCCACAGGGGGGGCAGGAACACTGAAGCTTTCTTT.